This entry features one T cell receptor beta chain sequence. Antigen unknown. V lost 5 bases to trimming and J lost 5 bases; unmatched junction nucleotides: 15. In germline, CDR1 is MNHNS, CDR2 SASEGT. This CDR3 has 17 residues. This sample stems from a study of glioma-infiltrating T cells. Across the whole study: WHO grade II oligodendrogliomas or astrocytomas, plus non-recurrent WHO grade IV glioblastomas, were sampled.

The iRepertoire nested amplicon-rescue multiplex PCR amplified TCR alpha and beta CDR3s from RNA. Tissue mRNA or PBMC total RNA, roughly 90-450 ng, went into one-step reverse transcription and amplification. TCRdb reprocessed the multiplex PCR reads via MiXCR and lists one record per CDR3 protein. Here the sample spans more than 350,000 distinct CDR3 sequences, 41% being singletons. Study-wide results and caveats: Only very few CDR3 sequences appeared in both tissue and blood.

The sequence was collected from a human donor with low-grade glioma or glioblastoma, undergoing nonglioma brain surgery, or in good health (not recorded which). Sequenced material: glioma tissue, nonneoplastic brain tissue, or PBMCs (not recorded which). The chain carries TRBV6-1 and TRBJ2-7; 10 bases match TRBD2. The CDR3 sequence is CASSYELPRLAGDEQYF. In nucleotides, the CDR3 is TGTGCCAGCAGTTACGAGCTTCCCAGGCTAGCGGGAGACGAGCAGTACTTC.